This TCR beta chain was identified during a study of a mutant IDH1 vaccine in newly diagnosed glioma. Whole-study context: All eight of the vaccinations patients received fell in weeks 1, 3, 5, 7, 11, 15, 19 and 23.

Study outcomes and limitations: It was about 92% of patients that developed vaccine-induced immune responses.

The repertoire was sequenced with immunoSEQ multiplex PCR; TCRdb's copy has only in-frame clones and lacks some. The data hold over 55,000 clones, with 90% observed a single time. With respect to this clone: Its antigen remains unknown.

As for time point: week 5, during vaccination. Each dose of the vaccine consisted of 300 ug of mutant IDH1 20-mer peptide, with topical imiquimod. Donors harbored newly found WHO grade 3 or 4 IDH1-mutant, ATRX-lost astrocytomas. Looked up from germline, CDR1 is KGHSH and CDR2 is LQKENI. This CDR3 spans 16 amino acids. Trimming stripped 4 bases from V and 4 bases from J, with 16 bases between. This specimen was PBMCs, taken from a glioma patient whose treatment included an IDH1 peptide vaccine. J is TRBJ1-4 and V is TRBV18; a possible D gene is TRBD1 (5 bases). This TCR was sampled from a woman between 40 and 50 years old with glioma. The CDR3 sequence is CASSRDSGANNEKLFF. The CDR3 DNA is TGTGCCAGCTCACGGGACTCCGGAGCTAATAATGAAAAACTGTTTTTT. The full variable domain, in which reference TRBV18 and TRBJ1-4 provide the parts outside the CDR3, is NAGVMQNPRHLVRRRGQEARLRCSPMKGHSHVYWYRQLPEEGLKFMVYLQKENIIDESGMPKERFSAEFPKEGPSILRIQQVVRGDSAAYFCASSRDSGANNEKLFFGSGTQLSVL.